This T cell receptor (beta chain) was identified in a study of blood T cell repertoires in COVID-19. Study details: Sites across the United States, Italy and Spain contributed samples from acute and convalescent COVID-19. T cells, B-cell-depleted T cells, or PBMCs provided the cDNA or gDNA that served as material.

The ends lost 7 bases at V and 3 bases at J; junction bases unmatched: 11. The CDR3 length is 16 residues. The germline gives CDR1 SGHRS, CDR2 YFSETQ. Authors' analysis steps: Amplification of reference gene primers provided the estimated nucleated cell counts. Clones were read by immunoSEQ multiplex PCR, and TCRdb kept only the in-frame ones, dropping some. V, J and clone size are taken as reported in that table, and D and trimming were inferred from the DNA itself. The data show about 220,000 clones, approximately 84% seen once. Sequencing was performed on peripheral blood. The sequence came from a woman between 25 and 40 years old who had recovered from COVID-19. V usage is TRBV5-1 and J usage is TRBJ2-2, with 8 bases that match TRBD1. Here the CDR3 DNA reads TGCGCCAGCGGAACTCAGGGGGCGTCGGACACCGGGGAGCTGTTTTTT. It specifies CASGTQGASDTGELFF. Variable domain in full (rest from reference TRBV5-1 and TRBJ2-2): KAGVTQTPRYLIKTRGQQVTLSCSPISGHRSVSWYQQTPGQGLQFLFEYFSETQRNKGNFPGRFSGRQFSNSRSEMNVSTLELGDSALYLCASGTQGASDTGELFFGEGSRLTVL.